The rows below give T cell receptor beta chains drawn from one sample of a study of cytomegalovirus exposure and HLA in healthy donors. Profiling relied on immunoSEQ multiplex PCR, and the TCRdb table lists in-frame clones only, not all of them. The sample consists of about 120,000 clones, around 80% of them appearing once. The sample comprised PBMCs. The receptors were sampled from a young man in good health and CMV-seropositive. Both conserved end residues are trimmed from each CDR3. The order of the fields is V gene, J gene, CDR3 protein.

v_gene: TRBV7-2
j_gene: TRBJ2-7
CDR3aa: ASSLVTGTPYEQY

v_gene: TRBV19
j_gene: TRBJ2-3
CDR3aa: ASSIRDSILRDTQY

v_gene: TRBV30
j_gene: TRBJ2-3
CDR3aa: AWSGVVAGGRTQY

v_gene: TRBV5-8
j_gene: TRBJ1-6
CDR3aa: ASSLGQGNSPLH

v_gene: TRBV25-1
j_gene: TRBJ2-3
CDR3aa: ASSEWPGARTDTQY

v_gene: TRBV5-1
j_gene: TRBJ1-2
CDR3aa: ASSLGQDYGYT

v_gene: TRBV6-6
j_gene: TRBJ1-3
CDR3aa: ASARGNSGNTIY

v_gene: TRBV6-5
j_gene: TRBJ1-1
CDR3aa: ASSYSRTGRTEAF

v_gene: TRBV10-2
j_gene: TRBJ2-7
CDR3aa: ASSEKVTGAYEQY

v_gene: TRBV30
j_gene: TRBJ2-1
CDR3aa: AWRGLAGNPAGEQF

v_gene: TRBV19
j_gene: TRBJ2-2
CDR3aa: ASMRGLNTGELF

v_gene: TRBV5-6
j_gene: TRBJ2-7
CDR3aa: ASSLFSGRGGDEQY

v_gene: TRBV5-1
j_gene: TRBJ2-3
CDR3aa: ASSSPNADTQY

v_gene: TRBV29-1
j_gene: TRBJ2-3
CDR3aa: SAPPPGQGVHPPSGTQY

v_gene: TRBV9
j_gene: TRBJ2-7
CDR3aa: ASSTTGTDLDEQY

v_gene: TRBV25-1
j_gene: TRBJ2-5
CDR3aa: ASSDLGLAGGRETQY

v_gene: TRBV30
j_gene: TRBJ2-5
CDR3aa: AWSGGGEQY

v_gene: TRBV10-2
j_gene: -
CDR3aa: ASTLGQGAFSEQY

v_gene: TRBV18
j_gene: TRBJ2-1
CDR3aa: ASSPTLAGGNNEQF

v_gene: TRBV5-5
j_gene: TRBJ2-2
CDR3aa: ASSTLTEPTGELF

v_gene: TRBV30
j_gene: TRBJ1-3
CDR3aa: AWGTTRNTIY

v_gene: TRBV10-3
j_gene: TRBJ1-6
CDR3aa: AIQGLWGEDSPLH

v_gene: TRBV5-5
j_gene: TRBJ2-5
CDR3aa: ASSFPRAETQY

v_gene: TRBV11-3
j_gene: TRBJ1-6
CDR3aa: ASSKQGAGNSPLH

v_gene: TRBV5-1
j_gene: TRBJ2-1
CDR3aa: ASSEGQGGLYNEQF

v_gene: TRBV7-3
j_gene: TRBJ1-2
CDR3aa: ASSPGQGYGYT

v_gene: TRBV23-1
j_gene: TRBJ1-1
CDR3aa: ASSQPQTGWRTEAF

v_gene: TRBV19
j_gene: TRBJ1-4
CDR3aa: ASTGGTAEKLF

v_gene: TRBV27
j_gene: TRBJ2-3
CDR3aa: ASSLLGDTDTQY

v_gene: TRBV6-6
j_gene: TRBJ1-5
CDR3aa: ASSLTASSWPQH

v_gene: TRBV5-1
j_gene: TRBJ2-2
CDR3aa: ASSWTGDTGELF

v_gene: TRBV7-2
j_gene: TRBJ2-3
CDR3aa: ASSLLGRDTQY

v_gene: TRBV25-1
j_gene: TRBJ2-5
CDR3aa: ASSEYGPGRETQY

v_gene: TRBV5-6
j_gene: TRBJ1-2
CDR3aa: ASSATWGGLRFYGYT

v_gene: TRBV13
j_gene: TRBJ2-5
CDR3aa: ASSSEETQY

v_gene: TRBV7-9
j_gene: TRBJ1-1
CDR3aa: ASSRGSNTEAF

v_gene: TRBV7-9
j_gene: TRBJ2-3
CDR3aa: ASSSYPKQGVNADTQY

v_gene: TRBV4-3
j_gene: TRBJ2-3
CDR3aa: ASSQDDYGGADTQY

v_gene: TRBV12-5
j_gene: TRBJ2-1
CDR3aa: ASVHWGSGVTYNEQF

v_gene: TRBV19
j_gene: TRBJ2-7
CDR3aa: ASSIGSQGWFDEQY

v_gene: TRBV27
j_gene: TRBJ2-7
CDR3aa: ASTAGTGAGEQY

v_gene: TRBV7-2
j_gene: TRBJ1-4
CDR3aa: ASSLGGQGSNEKLF

v_gene: TRBV2
j_gene: TRBJ1-1
CDR3aa: ASSGVPRGYTEAF

v_gene: TRBV27
j_gene: TRBJ1-5
CDR3aa: ASRAGTVHNQPQH

v_gene: TRBV30
j_gene: TRBJ1-2
CDR3aa: AWSDTGGGYT

v_gene: TRBV19
j_gene: TRBJ2-7
CDR3aa: ASSIVVGTGSEQY

v_gene: TRBV11-2
j_gene: TRBJ2-7
CDR3aa: ASSLIRRGGPSYEQY

v_gene: TRBV5-1
j_gene: TRBJ2-3
CDR3aa: ASSRGEPGYTQY

v_gene: TRBV29-1
j_gene: TRBJ1-2
CDR3aa: SVEGKEGAGYGYT

v_gene: TRBV10-3
j_gene: TRBJ2-1
CDR3aa: AISAGNEQF

v_gene: TRBV27
j_gene: TRBJ2-7
CDR3aa: ASSLGTGATSYEQY

v_gene: TRBV14
j_gene: TRBJ1-1
CDR3aa: ASSSRQGNTEAF

v_gene: TRBV7-9
j_gene: TRBJ1-1
CDR3aa: ASSYQTENTEAF